The 17 T cell receptor beta chains below all came from one sample that was sequenced in a study of T cells in Graves' hyperthyroidism and ophthalmopathy. It was RNA transcripts that yielded the amplified TCR beta CDR3 regions. The primer set for the first-round RT-PCR of the TCR CDR3 was HTBI. TCRdb analysed the multiplex PCR reads with MiXCR anew, one entry per CDR3 protein. The sample records some 570,000 distinct CDR3 sequences, approximately 15% being singletons. Sample: blood. These receptors originate from a woman between 18 and 29 years old with Graves' ophthalmopathy.

The genes are TRBV15 and TRBJ1-2, with TRBD1 matching over 8 bases. The CDR3 contains 20 residues. J lost 1 base, V lost 0 bases, and 16 bases had no gene match. Germline CDR1 is LNHNV and CDR2 is YYDKDF (reference sequence). CDR3 loop: CATSRDLGGQAPPYNYGYTF. The CDR3 bases are TGTGCCACCAGCAGAGATTTGGGGGGACAGGCGCCCCCGTATAACTATGGCTACACCTTC.

At least ten counts were recorded for this clonotype. The chain is built from TRBV6-2 or TRBV6-3 and TRBJ2-1; no firm D call. Germline CDR1 and CDR2: MNHEY and SVGEGT. V lost 0 bases to trimming and J lost 7 bases, with 13 bases between them. The CDR3 covers 15 residues. The DNA of the CDR3 is TGTGCCAGCAGTTACTCGGTTTCCGCTCTAAATGAGCAGTTCTTC. Protein: CASSYSVSALNEQFF.

As for this clonotype: The CDR3 ends on some other residue instead of the conserved phenylalanine or tryptophan, so this is likely a read error. J is TRBJ2-5 and V is TRBV7-9, with 8 nucleotides matching TRBD1. CDR3 length equals 14 residues. V was clipped by 5 bases and J by 1 base; unmatched bases: 3. Germline V CDR1 and CDR2: SEHNR, FQNEAQ (reference sequence). CDR3 sequence reads: CASSRDRSQETQYL. Here the CDR3 DNA reads TGTGCCAGCAGCCGGGACAGGTCCCAAGAGACCCAGTACCTC.

This clonotype was recorded a few times. This chain uses TRBV6-1 with TRBJ2-3; 10 bases line up with TRBD2. V dropped 2 bases and J dropped 4; count of bases not matched to a gene: 6. CDR3 length: 16 residues. CDR1 and CDR2 (germline): MNHNS, SASEGT. CDR3 protein: CASSEMGSGRPDTQYF. The CDR3 DNA is TGTGCCAGCAGTGAAATGGGTAGCGGGAGGCCAGATACGCAGTATTTT.

This clonotype was counted ten times or more. V usage is TRBV11-1 and J usage is TRBJ2-7; D unresolved. The CDR3 totals 14 residues. V was pared by 5 bases and J by 0 bases, with 11 bases between. CDR1 and CDR2 (germline): SGHAT, FQDESV (reference sequence). For the CDR3, the DNA is TGTGCCAGCAGCCCCCGACGGAGCTCCTACGAGCAGTACTTC. This sequence encodes CASSPRRSSYEQYF.

The J gene is TRBJ1-2, the V gene TRBV27; 12 bases align to TRBD1. Germline CDR1 is MNHEY and CDR2 is SMNVEV (reference sequence). Trimming at V came to 5 bases and at J to 8 bases, leaving 12 bases not matched to a gene. CDR3 size: 16 residues. The CDR3 DNA reads as TGTGCCAGCAGTCCCGACCGGGACAGGGGGCCGGCGGGCTACACCTTC. Its protein is CASSPDRDRGPAGYTF.

This clonotype appeared many times. This chain connects TRBV7-8 to TRBJ1-5; D is unresolved. The V end lost 5 bases, the J end lost 3 bases, and 14 bases lay between the germline ends. In germline, CDR1 is SGHVS, CDR2 FQNEAQ. The CDR3 consists of 15 residues. The CDR3 reads CASSPGASHNQPQHF. CDR3 DNA sequence: TGTGCCAGCAGCCCCGGCGCAAGTCACAATCAGCCCCAGCATTTT.

On this clonotype itself: This may be a read error: a much more frequent sequence differs by one nucleotide. The rearrangement links TRBV7-3 to TRBJ2-2; tentative D call: TRBD1 (7 bases). Trimming shortened V by 5 bases and J by 6 bases, and 19 bases separated the two germline ends. This CDR3 is 16 amino acids long. CDR1 SGHTA and CDR2 FQGTGA come from the germline V gene. The CDR3: CASSQGGRGFAGELFF. The CDR3, as DNA: TGTGCCAGCAGCCAGGGGGGCAGGGGCTTTGCCGGGGAGCTGTTTTTT. Combining the CDR3 with reference TRBV7-3 and TRBJ2-2 gives the whole variable domain GAGVSQTPSNKVTEKGKYVELRCDPISGHTALYWYRQSLGQGPEFLIYFQGTGAADDSGLPNDRFFAVRPEGSVSTLKIQRTERGDSAVYLCASSQGGRGFAGELFFGEGSRLTVL.

Remarks on this clonotype: A much larger clone differs by one base, so this may be a read error. The gene calls are TRBV3-1 and TRBJ2-7; D ambiguous. The CDR3 loop spans 13 amino acids. Germline V gene sequence: CDR1 LGHDT, CDR2 YNNKEL (reference sequence). The CDR3 sequence: CASSLMLPREKYF. The CDR3 DNA reads TGTGCCAGCAGTTTAATGCTGCCCCGCGAGAAGTACTTC.

This clonotype was recorded many times. The genes are TRBV30 and TRBJ2-3; unclear D gene. The germline V and J ends were trimmed by 3 bases and 6 bases, with 7 bases remaining between them. The CDR3 length is 11 residues. Germline V CDR1 and CDR2: GTSNPN, SVGIG (reference sequence). CDR3 in amino acids: CAWSRHDTQYF. CDR3 in DNA: TGTGCCTGGAGCCGTCATGATACGCAGTATTTT.

Of note for this clonotype: This may come from a read error, since a much larger clone is one base off. The chain recombines TRBV18 with TRBJ2-3, with 9 bases fitting TRBD2. The V gene's germline CDR1 is KGHSH and CDR2 LQKENI. The CDR3 is made up of 15 amino acids. J was trimmed by 3 bases and V by 4 bases; bases with no gene match: 5. CDR3 bases: TGTGCCAGCTCACTTGGACTAGCGCTAACAGATACGCAGTATTTT. Translated: CASSLGLALTDTQYF.

This clonotype showed up many times. The junction departs from germline at one end; a sequencing error may be responsible. The chain is built from TRBV7-7 and TRBJ2-3; 9 bases align to TRBD2. The CDR3 is 13 amino acids. Germline V gene lookup returns CDR1 SSHAT and CDR2 FNYEAQ (reference sequence). The CDR3 loop reads CASSPEGLASQYF. CDR3 DNA sequence: TGTGCTAGCAGCCCAGAAGGACTAGCGTCGCAGTATTTT.

A few counts support this clonotype. The rearrangement uses TRBV9 and TRBJ2-5; 11 bases fit TRBD2. J gave up 4 bases and V 1 base, and 0 bases lay outside the gene matches. There are 14 residues in the CDR3. In germline, CDR1 is SGDLS, CDR2 YYNGEE. CDR3 amino acids: CASSVLAGGETQYF. The CDR3 nucleotides read TGTGCCAGCAGCGTACTAGCGGGAGGAGAGACCCAGTACTTC.

This clonotype was counted ten times or more. The CDR3 DNA follows: TGTGCCAGCAGTTACGGTCACCCTCAGCCCTACGAGCAGTACTTC. Translated, it gives CASSYGHPQPYEQYF. V usage is TRBV6-2 or TRBV6-3 and J usage is TRBJ2-7; unclear D gene. Looked up from germline, CDR1 is MNHEY and CDR2 is SVGEGT. Trimming removed 2 bases from V and 2 bases from J, with 13 bases in between. This CDR3 contains 15 residues.

The CDR3 spells CASSQDPLGRANEQYF. CDR3 DNA sequence: TGCGCCAGCAGCCAAGATCCCCTCGGGAGGGCAAACGAGCAGTACTTC. The genes are TRBV4-3 and TRBJ2-7, with TRBD2 matching over 8 bases. Germline V gene sequence: CDR1 LGHNA, CDR2 YSLEER. Germline trimming cut 0 bases from V and 5 bases from J; bases unmatched to any gene: 9. The CDR3 covers 16 residues.

There are many counts of this clonotype. This rearrangement joins TRBV30 to TRBJ2-7; D perhaps matches TRBD2 (7 bases). The germline CDR1 and CDR2 sequences are GTSNPN and SVGIG (reference sequence). The V gene lost 7 bases and the J gene lost 2 bases, with 12 bases spanning the gap. The CDR3 extends over 12 amino acids. The CDR3 DNA reads as TGTGCCTCCAGGGAGGGGGCCTACGAGCAGTACTTC. Translating gives CASREGAYEQYF.

This clonotype was counted at least ten times. The V call is TRBV11-1, the J call TRBJ2-1; 10 bases map to TRBD2. V shed 1 base and J 5 bases; nucleotides not matched to a gene: 5. This CDR3 is built from 16 residues. The germline V gene encodes CDR1 SGHAT and CDR2 FQDESV (reference sequence). The CDR3 here is CASSLGGSGRDNEQFF. CDR3 in DNA: TGTGCCAGCAGCTTAGGTGGGAGCGGGAGGGACAATGAGCAGTTCTTC.